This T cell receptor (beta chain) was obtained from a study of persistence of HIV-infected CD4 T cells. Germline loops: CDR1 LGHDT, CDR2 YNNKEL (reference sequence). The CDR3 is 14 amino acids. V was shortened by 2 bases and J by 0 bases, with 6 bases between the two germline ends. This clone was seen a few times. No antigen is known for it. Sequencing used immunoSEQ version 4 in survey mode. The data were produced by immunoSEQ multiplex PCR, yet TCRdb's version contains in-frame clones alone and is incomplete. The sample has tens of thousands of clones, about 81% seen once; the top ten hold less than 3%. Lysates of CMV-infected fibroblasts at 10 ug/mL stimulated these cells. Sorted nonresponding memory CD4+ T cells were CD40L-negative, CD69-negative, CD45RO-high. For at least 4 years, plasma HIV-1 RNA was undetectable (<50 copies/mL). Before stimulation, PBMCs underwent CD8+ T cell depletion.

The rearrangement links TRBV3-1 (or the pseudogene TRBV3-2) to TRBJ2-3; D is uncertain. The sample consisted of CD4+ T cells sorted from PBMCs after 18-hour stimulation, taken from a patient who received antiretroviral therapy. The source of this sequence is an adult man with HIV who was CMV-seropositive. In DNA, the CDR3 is TGTGCCAGCAGCCAATTAATCAGCACAGATACGCAGTATTTT. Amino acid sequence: CASSQLISTDTQYF.